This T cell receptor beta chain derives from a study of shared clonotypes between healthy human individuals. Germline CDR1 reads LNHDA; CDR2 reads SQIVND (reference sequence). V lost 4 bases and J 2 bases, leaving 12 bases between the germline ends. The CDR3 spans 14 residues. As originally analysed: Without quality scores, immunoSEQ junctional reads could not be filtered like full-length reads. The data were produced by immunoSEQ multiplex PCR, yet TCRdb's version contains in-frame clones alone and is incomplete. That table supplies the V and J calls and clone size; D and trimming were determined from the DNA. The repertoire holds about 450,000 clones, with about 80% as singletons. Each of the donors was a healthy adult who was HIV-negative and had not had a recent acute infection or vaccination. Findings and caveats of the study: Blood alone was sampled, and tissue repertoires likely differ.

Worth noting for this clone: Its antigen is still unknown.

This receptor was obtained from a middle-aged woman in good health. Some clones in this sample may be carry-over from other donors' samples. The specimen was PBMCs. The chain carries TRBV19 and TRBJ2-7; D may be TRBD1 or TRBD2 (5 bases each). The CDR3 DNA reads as TGTGCCAGTAGTAGGGGACCGTCTCCCTACGAGCAGTACTTC. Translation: CASSRGPSPYEQYF.